This T cell receptor (beta chain) comes out of a study of blood T cell repertoires in COVID-19 (dated by TCRdb to 2019 to 2021). At the level of the whole study: Samples covering the acute and convalescent phases of COVID-19 were provided by collaborators in the United States, Italy and Spain. The prospective study material was composed of cDNA or gDNA derived from T cells, B-cell-depleted T cells, or PBMCs. Subjects who had been exposed to COVID-19, were actively infected with it, or had recovered from it provided the deeply sampled blood TCRbeta repertoires that made up the dataset. A freely available public database, intended as a resource for researchers studying the immune response to SARS-CoV-2, is where the repertoires were released. The samples were drawn from two sources: the first 160 participants of the ongoing ImmuneRACE study, and 950 to 1,500 subjects contributed by 6 global collaborators. The sample metadata nearly always contained a de-identified subject ID, COVID-19 status, age in years and sex. Where available, HLA class I and class II types were obtained from metadata supplied by the sample provider rather than from assay-based typing.

General findings and caveats noted by the study authors: The amount of clinical and demographic metadata varied by source and participant and was provided uncurated.

As to this clone: The target of this receptor is not known. Base qualities are not recorded, but no much larger clone differs from it by a single base.

One collaborating source in Seattle enrolled patients while the patients were actively infected and followed the patients over time throughout the course of disease. Whole blood was collected in K2EDTA tubes by collaborating institutions according to the institutions' own protocols. Collaborator samples were shipped for TCRbeta analysis as frozen whole blood, isolated PBMCs, or DNA extracted from either sample type. The V end loses 3 bases and the J end loses 2 bases, and a stretch of 9 bases separates them. Sequences SGHNT (CDR1) and YYREEE (CDR2) are obtained from the germline V gene (reference sequence). Reading from cysteine to phenylalanine, the CDR3 counts 14 amino acids. Left in the record is the CDR3 DNA by itself, 42 bases read in frame from the first base. TCRbeta CDR3 regions were amplified from genomic DNA by means of the immunoSEQ Assay, a bias-controlled multiplex PCR. Per the authors' processing: Nucleated cell counts per sample were estimated from amplification of reference gene primers within the assay. To quantify the absolute abundance of each unique TCRbeta CDR3 rearrangement, sequence reads were collapsed and filtered. Productive Simpson clonality was computed per sample as the square root of Simpson's diversity index over productive rearrangements. This is the immuneACCESS table as TCRdb keeps it, with only in-frame sequences that have V and J called. A part of the clones is gone; compared with another copy, unresolved V genes explain less than half, and the rest is unexplained. That table furnishes V, J and clone size, whereas the DNA furnished D and trimming. The sample data list approximately 500,000 clones, and around nine tenths of these were observed just once. 7.8% of the sample is in the top ten clones.

Sequencing was done on a sample of peripheral blood. The origin of this receptor is a woman aged 45-59 years with COVID-19, enrolled during active disease. The chain links TRBV5-4 with TRBJ1-3, with TRBD1 as a weak D call on 5 bases. The CDR3 amino acid sequence is: CASSSGGTGNTIYF. The nucleotide sequence reads TGTGCCAGCAGCTCCGGGGGAACTGGAAACACCATATATTTT.